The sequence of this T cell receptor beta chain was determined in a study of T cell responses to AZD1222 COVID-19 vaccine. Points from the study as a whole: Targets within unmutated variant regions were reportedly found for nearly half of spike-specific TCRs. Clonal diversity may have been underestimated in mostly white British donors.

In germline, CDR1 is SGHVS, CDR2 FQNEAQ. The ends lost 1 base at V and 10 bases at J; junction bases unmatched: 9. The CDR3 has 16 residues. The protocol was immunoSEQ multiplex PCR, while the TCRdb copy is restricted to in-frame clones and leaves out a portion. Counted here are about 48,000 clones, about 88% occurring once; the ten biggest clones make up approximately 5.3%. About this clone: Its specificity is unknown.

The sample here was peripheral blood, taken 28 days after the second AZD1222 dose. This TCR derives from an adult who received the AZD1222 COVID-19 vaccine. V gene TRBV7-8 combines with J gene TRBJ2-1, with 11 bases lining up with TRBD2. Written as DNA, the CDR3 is TGTGCCAGCAGCTTAGAGCTAGCGGGAGGATTGGGGGAGCAGTTCTTC. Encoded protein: CASSLELAGGLGEQFF.